The 25 T cell receptor beta chains below come from one sample, sequenced in a study of early T cells in non-severe SARS-CoV-2 infection. TCRdb processed the 5' RACE reads anew with MiXCR; each CDR3 protein has one entry. Among around 50,000 distinct CDR3 sequences listed, approximately 10% were seen once. Input material: whole blood. The receptors come from an adult who was a healthcare worker with PCR-confirmed SARS-CoV-2 infection or an uninfected control (not recorded which).

This clonotype appeared a few times. This chain uses TRBV2 with TRBJ2-4; D is undetermined. V lost 2 bases to trimming and J lost 0 bases, with 11 bases between them. CDR3 size: 16 residues. Germline CDR1 is SNHLY and CDR2 is FYNNEI. CDR3 sequence reads: CASSETHVLAKNIQYF. Written as DNA, the CDR3 is TGTGCCAGCAGTGAAACCCACGTCCTAGCCAAAAACATTCAGTACTTC. Variable domain in full (rest from reference TRBV2 and TRBJ2-4): EPEVTQTPSHQVTQMGQEVILRCVPISNHLYFYWYRQILGQKVEFLVSFYNNEISEKSEIFDDQFSVERPDGSNFTLKIRSTKLEDSAMYFCASSETHVLAKNIQYFGAGTRLSVL.

There are many counts of this clonotype. A read error may account for a junction end that differs from germline. The chain is built from TRBV20-1 and TRBJ2-4; D gene ambiguous. CDR1 is DFQATT and CDR2 is SNEGSKA in the germline V gene (reference sequence). This CDR3 is 12 amino acids long. The CDR3, as DNA: TGCAGCGCTATTGAGTCCGGAAACATTCAGTACTTC. Its translation: CSAIESGNIQYF.

This clonotype was counted at least ten times. This chain connects TRBV12-3 or TRBV12-4 to TRBJ2-7; D gene uncertain. The CDR3 extends over 13 amino acids. The V and J ends lost 5 bases and 4 bases respectively, with 12 bases between them. The CDR3 DNA reads TGTGCCAGCAGTAGGAAGGCCGGTTACGAGCAGTACTTC. Protein sequence: CASSRKAGYEQYF.

The chain links TRBV6-6 to TRBJ2-7; D assignment may be TRBD1 or TRBD2 (6 bases each). The CDR3 spans 14 residues. Germline values: CDR1 MNHNY, CDR2 SVGAGI (reference sequence). The V end lost 4 bases, the J end lost 4 bases, and 14 bases lay between the germline ends. The CDR3 nucleotides read TGTGCCAGCAGTTCTGAGGGGGGCCTGTACGAGCAGTACTTC. Translation gives CASSSEGGLYEQYF.

This clonotype was observed many times. The genes are TRBV29-1 and TRBJ2-3; D is undetermined. V was pared by 2 bases and J by 0 bases, with 9 bases between. This CDR3 region has 14 residues. Germline assignment: CDR1 SQVTM and CDR2 ANQGSEA. The DNA for the CDR3 is TGCAGCGTTGAATTTGGCAGCAGCACAGATACGCAGTATTTT. Translation: CSVEFGSSTDTQYF.

This clonotype was counted at least ten times. The gene calls are TRBV20-1 and TRBJ1-2; a possible D gene is TRBD1 (6 bases). V was cut by 5 bases and J by 8 bases, with 15 bases left in between. Germline V gives CDR1 DFQATT, CDR2 SNEGSKA (reference sequence). The CDR3 spans 12 residues. CDR3 nucleotide sequence: TGCAGTGCTCCTCAGGGGAACCGAGGCTACACCTTC. Its translation is CSAPQGNRGYTF.

This clonotype was counted many times. The chain uses TRBV5-1 and TRBJ2-2, with D possibly TRBD1 on 6 matching bases. Deletions cut 0 bases from V and 4 bases from J, with 10 bases between. Germline CDR1 is SGHRS and CDR2 is YFSETQ. The CDR3 consists of 15 residues. This chain's CDR3 is CASSLDTGPTGELFF. The CDR3 DNA reads TGCGCCAGCAGCTTGGATACAGGGCCCACCGGGGAGCTGTTTTTT.

This clonotype was recorded many times. The rearrangement links TRBV2 to TRBJ2-3; D call uncertain. V lost 6 bases, J lost 0 bases, and 16 bases lay in between. The CDR3 sequence is 16 residues long. The germline CDR1 and CDR2 sequences are SNHLY and FYNNEI. As DNA, the CDR3 is TGTGCCAGCAGAGCACGCCCAGCATATAGCACAGATACGCAGTATTTT. Encoded protein: CASRARPAYSTDTQYF.

In this sample, this clonotype turned up a few times. This sequence joins TRBV25-1 and TRBJ1-6, with TRBD1 matching over 8 bases. The CDR3 has 15 amino acids. Germline V gives CDR1 MGHDK, CDR2 SYGVNS. After removal of 2 bases from V and 5 bases from J, the junction contained 2 bases not matched to a gene. The CDR3 DNA follows: TGTGCCAGCAGTGAACAGGACAGGGATAATTCACCCCTCCACTTT. Translated: CASSEQDRDNSPLHF.

V usage is TRBV2 and J usage is TRBJ1-4, with TRBD1 identical over 7 bases. CDR3 length: 14 residues. CDR1 and CDR2 (germline): SNHLY, FYNNEI. Trimming took 6 bases from V and 8 from J; bases not matched to a gene: 9. The CDR3 sequence: CASSVQGWGEKLFF. CDR3 nucleotides: TGTGCCAGCAGCGTACAGGGGTGGGGAGAAAAACTGTTTTTT.

This clonotype was counted at least ten times. The chain joins TRBV7-9 to TRBJ2-1; 7 nucleotides match TRBD1. The CDR3 is made up of 13 amino acids. V shed 1 base and J 10 bases; nucleotides not matched to a gene: 4. Germline V CDR1 and CDR2: SEHNR, FQNEAQ (reference sequence). The CDR3 DNA is TGTGCCAGCAGCTTAGGAGACAGGGTCGAGCAGTTCTTC. This sequence encodes CASSLGDRVEQFF.

This clonotype was counted at least ten times. The V call is TRBV7-3, the J call TRBJ2-5, with 9 nucleotides matching TRBD1. Germline lookup yields CDR1 SGHTA and CDR2 FQGTGA. The CDR3 runs to 18 residues. Trimming removed 2 bases from V and 2 bases from J; junction bases left unmatched: 12. The CDR3 is CASSLGESADRGQETQYF. The CDR3 DNA sequence: TGTGCCAGCAGCTTAGGGGAGTCGGCGGACAGGGGACAAGAGACCCAGTACTTC.

This clonotype was picked up a small number of times. The J gene is TRBJ2-7, the V gene TRBV5-1; possible D gene TRBD1, 6 bases. The germline V and J ends were trimmed by 5 bases and 2 bases, with 17 bases remaining between them. The germline gives CDR1 SGHRS, CDR2 YFSETQ. The CDR3 is 15 amino acids. CDR3 DNA: TGCGCCAGCAGTCCGATCGGACAGCCGACCTACGAGCAGTACTTC. The encoded protein is CASSPIGQPTYEQYF.

This clonotype was seen at least ten times. The CDR3 coding sequence is TGTGCCAGCAGTTCCCCGGGACAGGGAGGAGAGACCCAGTACTTC. Amino acid sequence: CASSSPGQGGETQYF. The chain is built from TRBV28 and TRBJ2-5; 9 bases line up with TRBD1. Trimming at V came to 4 bases and at J to 4 bases, leaving 7 bases not matched to a gene. The CDR3 extends over 15 amino acids. Germline V gene sequence: CDR1 MDHEN, CDR2 SYDVKM.

This clonotype has ten or more counts. J is TRBJ1-1 and V is TRBV20-1; weak D call: TRBD1 (5 bases). The V and J ends lost 4 bases and 3 bases respectively, with 12 bases between them. CDR3 length equals 13 residues. Per germline, CDR1 DFQATT and CDR2 SNEGSKA (reference sequence). The CDR3 DNA reads TGCAGTGCTACCCGACAGTACGACACTGAAGCTTTCTTT. Amino acid sequence: CSATRQYDTEAFF.

This clonotype was found many times. Written as DNA, the CDR3 is TGTGCCAGTAGTCCTCGCCCGCAAGAGACCCAGTACTTC. It is translated as CASSPRPQETQYF. V is TRBV19 and J is TRBJ2-5; D ambiguous. This CDR3 comprises 13 residues. In germline, CDR1 is LNHDA, CDR2 SQIVND (reference sequence). V dropped 5 bases and J dropped 2 bases, with 9 bases sitting between them. The full variable domain, in which reference TRBV19 and TRBJ2-5 provide the parts outside the CDR3, is DGGITQSPKYLFRKEGQNVTLSCEQNLNHDAMYWYRQDPGQGLRLIYYSQIVNDFQKGDIAEGYSVSREKKESFPLTVTSAQKNPTAFYLCASSPRPQETQYFGPGTRLLVL.

With respect to this clonotype: One end of the junction varies from germline; a read error may be responsible. The chain carries TRBV6-5 and TRBJ2-1; a weak D match, TRBD1 (6 bases). Per the germline V gene, CDR1 is MNHEY and CDR2 is SVGAGI. The CDR3 has 16 residues. CDR3 bases: TGTGCCAGCAGTTACTCAGGCAGGGGACCATACAATGAGCGGTTCTTC. This encodes CASSYSGRGPYNERFF.

This clonotype was detected many times. This sequence joins TRBV10-1 and TRBJ2-3, with 8 bases that match TRBD2. V trimming: 3 bases; J trimming: 3 bases; junction bases outside the gene matches: 8. Germline lookup yields CDR1 WNHNN and CDR2 SYGVQD (reference sequence). This CDR3 comprises 16 residues. The CDR3 here is CASSDVRGGLTDTQYF. CDR3 DNA sequence: TGCGCCAGCAGTGATGTCCGGGGGGGACTAACAGATACGCAGTATTTT.

The rearrangement uses TRBV7-3 and TRBJ2-5; 8 nucleotides match TRBD1. This CDR3 spans 15 amino acids. Germline CDR1 is SGHTA and CDR2 is FQGTGA. Trimming took 5 bases from V and 3 from J; bases not matched to a gene: 8. CDR3 bases: TGTGCCAGCAGCCAATCGACACAGGGGGAAGAGACCCAGTACTTC. Its protein product is CASSQSTQGEETQYF.

This sequence joins TRBV20-1 and TRBJ2-3; D ambiguous. Germline assignment: CDR1 DFQATT and CDR2 SNEGSKA (reference sequence). The CDR3 has 12 residues. The ends were cut back, 3 bases at V and 2 bases at J, with 6 bases in the middle. The CDR3 DNA sequence: TGCAGTGCTAGGGGGAACACAGATACGCAGTATTTT. Translation: CSARGNTDTQYF.

Many counts were recorded for this clonotype. The V and J genes are TRBV20-1 and TRBJ1-1; perhaps TRBD1 as D (5 bases). The germline V gene has CDR1 DFQATT and CDR2 SNEGSKA (reference sequence). With 6 bases removed from V and 8 bases from J, the gap between germline ends came to 13 bases. The CDR3 sequence is 11 residues long. The CDR3 DNA sequence: TGCAGTGCAAGGGAGGGGATCGAAGCTTTCTTT. As protein: CSAREGIEAFF.

There are a few counts of this clonotype. V gene TRBV29-1 combines with J gene TRBJ2-7, with D unclear. Deletions cut 6 bases from V and 4 bases from J, with 13 bases between. Germline V gene data show CDR1 as SQVTM and CDR2 as ANQGSEA. The CDR3 has 12 residues. Here the CDR3 DNA reads TGCAGCGTCCCCGCAGAAGGGTACGAGCAGTACTTC. Translation gives CSVPAEGYEQYF.

This clonotype was counted ten times or more. The chain recombines TRBV20-1 with TRBJ2-7, with D perhaps matching TRBD1 (6 bases). V gave up 3 bases and J gave up 2 bases, with 17 bases separating them. CDR1 is DFQATT and CDR2 is SNEGSKA in the germline V gene (reference sequence). This CDR3 is 15 amino acids long. The CDR3 DNA sequence: TGCAGTGCTAGGATATGGGACACCGACACCTACGAGCAGTACTTC. This encodes CSARIWDTDTYEQYF.

This clonotype showed up many times. The CDR3 DNA reads TGTGCCAGCAGTGCCTTTGGAGGGACCGGGGAGCTGTTTTTT. Translation: CASSAFGGTGELFF. The chain carries TRBV25-1 and TRBJ2-2, with D possibly matching TRBD2 (6 bases). Trimming took off 4 bases at V and 5 bases at J, with 11 bases between the two ends. This CDR3 comprises 14 residues. Germline V gene data show CDR1 as MGHDK and CDR2 as SYGVNS.

The sample holds many counts of this clonotype. The chain recombines TRBV11-3 with TRBJ2-3; no firm D call. Per the germline V gene, CDR1 is SGHNT and CDR2 is YENEEA. Trimming took 5 bases from V and 1 from J, leaving 10 bases between them. The CDR3 length is 14 residues. CDR3 region: CASSRTRGTDTQYF. The CDR3 nucleotides read TGTGCCAGCAGCCGTACCCGGGGCACAGATACGCAGTATTTT.